The 31 T cell receptor beta chains below come from one sample, sequenced in a study of blood T cell repertoires in COVID-19. Using immunoSEQ multiplex PCR, the repertoire was profiled, and TCRdb retains in-frame clones only, with some absent. Of approximately 97,000 clones listed, more than 85% are singletons. The sequenced material came from peripheral blood. The receptors were gathered from a young man with acute or convalescent COVID-19.

The J gene is TRBJ1-2, the V gene TRBV27, with TRBD1 matching over 9 bases. V shed 1 base and J 3 bases; nucleotides not matched to a gene: 3. The germline gives CDR1 MNHEY, CDR2 SMNVEV (reference sequence). CDR3 length: 15 amino acids. DNA of the CDR3: TGTGCCAGCAGTTTATTGGGACAGGGAGACTATGGCTACACCTTC. It translates to CASSLLGQGDYGYTF.

The chain joins TRBV25-1 to TRBJ2-1; 7 bases are shared with TRBD2. Germline V CDR1 and CDR2: MGHDK, SYGVNS. Trimming took 3 bases from V and 12 from J; bases not matched to a gene: 8. This CDR3 has 13 residues. The CDR3 spells CASSDYGEGRQFF. DNA for the CDR3: TGTGCCAGCAGTGATTATGGGGAGGGGAGGCAGTTCTTC.

This chain uses TRBV19 with TRBJ1-2, with 11 bases matching TRBD1. The J segment lost 6 bases and the V segment lost 5 bases, leaving 2 bases of the junction unmatched. This CDR3 comprises 13 residues. Germline CDR1 and CDR2: LNHDA and SQIVND (reference sequence). CDR3 coding DNA: TGTGCCAGTAGTTCGGGACAGGGGGATGGCTACACCTTC. Amino acid sequence: CASSSGQGDGYTF. The full variable domain, its missing parts supplied by reference TRBV19 and TRBJ1-2, is DGGITQSPKYLFRKEGQNVTLSCEQNLNHDAMYWYRQDPGQGLRLIYYSQIVNDFQKGDIAEGYSVSREKKESFPLTVTSAQKNPTAFYLCASSSGQGDGYTFGSGTRLTVV.

V usage is TRBV10-2 and J usage is TRBJ2-7; weak D call: TRBD2 (7 bases). CDR3 length equals 13 residues. Trimming shortened V by 6 bases and J by 4 bases, and 13 bases separated the two germline ends. The germline gives CDR1 WSHSY, CDR2 SAAADI. The CDR3 nucleotides are TGCGCCAGCAGCCCCGGGGGGCAGTACGAGCAGTACTTC. Residues: CASSPGGQYEQYF.

This chain joins TRBV4-1 and TRBJ1-6, with no clear D. The germline gives CDR1 MGHRA, CDR2 YSYEKL. V lost 1 base and J 0 bases, leaving 13 bases between the germline ends. This CDR3 has 18 residues. CDR3 coding DNA: TGCGCCAGCAGCCAAGGGGCGGGGTTGAGCTCCTATAATTCACCCCTCCACTTT. Its translation: CASSQGAGLSSYNSPLHF.

J is TRBJ2-7 and V is TRBV3-1 (or the pseudogene TRBV3-2); TRBD1 aligns across 12 bases. The germline gives CDR1 LGHDT, CDR2 YNNKEL (reference sequence). The CDR3 is made up of 16 amino acids. Germline trimming cut 5 bases from V and 5 bases from J; bases unmatched to any gene: 10. The CDR3 DNA reads TGTGCCAGCAGCGTGTACTCCGGGACAGGGGGCCACGAGCAGTACTTC. Amino acid sequence: CASSVYSGTGGHEQYF.

The rearrangement joins TRBV18 to TRBJ2-7; TRBD1 aligns across 9 bases. The V gene end was trimmed by 2 bases and the J gene end by 6 bases; junction bases not matched to a gene: 14. This CDR3 region has 17 residues. Germline V gene data show CDR1 as KGHSH and CDR2 as LQKENI. For the CDR3, the DNA is TGTGCCAGCTCACCAGGAGCGACAGGGGGACGACCCAGCGAGCAGTACTTC. The encoded protein is CASSPGATGGRPSEQYF.

The rearrangement links TRBV2 to TRBJ2-3, with 14 bases that match TRBD2. V lost 5 bases to trimming and J lost 11 bases; unmatched junction nucleotides: 9. This CDR3 contains 15 residues. Germline V lookup: CDR1 SNHLY, CDR2 FYNNEI. The CDR3 coding sequence is TGTGCCAGCAGTCTCGGGACTAGCGGGAGAGCCGTGCAGTATTTT. Translation gives CASSLGTSGRAVQYF.

The CDR3 spells CASSLIQGAGETQYF. The DNA for the CDR3 is TGTGCCAGCAGTTTAATACAGGGGGCTGGGGAGACCCAGTACTTC. V usage is TRBV28 and J usage is TRBJ2-5, with 9 bases identical to TRBD1. The J segment lost 5 bases and the V segment lost 2 bases, leaving 6 bases of the junction unmatched. The CDR3 runs to 15 residues. CDR1 MDHEN and CDR2 SYDVKM come from the germline V gene.

V gene TRBV11-2 combines with J gene TRBJ2-3, with TRBD1 matching over 12 bases. V shed 1 base and J 5 bases; nucleotides not matched to a gene: 13. This CDR3 comprises 19 residues. Germline CDR1 reads SGHAT; CDR2 reads FQNNGV. The CDR3 DNA reads TGTGCCAGCAGCTTAGTTTACGGGACAGGGGGCGCAGAGGGAGATACGCAGTATTTT. Encoded protein: CASSLVYGTGGAEGDTQYF.

The genes are TRBV21-1 and TRBJ1-1; the tabulated D call, TRBD1, remains unverified against the DNA. TRBV21-1 is assigned pseudogene status. The CDR3 is 17 residues long. The CDR3 loop reads CARTTGHRHGLNTEAFF. CDR3 in DNA: TGTGCCAGAACGACGGGACACCGGCACGGTCTGAACACTGAAGCTTTCTTT.

The chain is built from TRBV3-1 (or the pseudogene TRBV3-2) and TRBJ1-6; D unresolved. Trimming pared 4 bases from V and 5 bases from J, leaving 9 bases between. CDR3 length equals 14 residues. Germline V CDR1 and CDR2: LGHDT, YNNKEL (reference sequence). Here the CDR3 reads CASSPGRNNSPLHF. CDR3 DNA: TGTGCCAGCAGCCCCGGGAGGAATAATTCACCCCTCCACTTT.

The chain links TRBV7-6 to TRBJ1-1; a possible D gene is TRBD1 (6 bases). This CDR3 spans 14 amino acids. In germline, CDR1 is SGHVS, CDR2 FNYEAQ. With 5 bases removed from V and 3 bases from J, the gap between germline ends came to 13 bases. The CDR3 coding sequence is TGTGCCAGCAGCCCACGGGACACCTACACTGAAGCTTTCTTT. As protein: CASSPRDTYTEAFF.

The rearrangement joins TRBV5-1 to TRBJ2-1, with 7 bases lining up with TRBD2. The ends lost 1 base at V and 10 bases at J; junction bases unmatched: 20. The CDR3 sequence is 18 residues long. Per the germline V gene, CDR1 is SGHRS and CDR2 is YFSETQ. The CDR3 region is CASSLSPTPGLLTSEQFF. CDR3 in DNA: TGCGCCAGCAGCTTGTCCCCTACTCCGGGACTATTGACCTCGGAGCAGTTCTTC.

The genes are TRBV5-1 and TRBJ1-2; 9 bases line up with TRBD1. CDR1 and CDR2 (germline): SGHRS, YFSETQ. The CDR3 sequence is 15 residues long. The V and J ends lost 4 bases and 6 bases, in that order; junction bases with no gene match: 10. In DNA form, the CDR3 reads TGCGCCAGCAGCGGCCTTAAGGGGACAGGGAATGGCTACACCTTC. Its protein is CASSGLKGTGNGYTF.

This clone is a singleton in its sample. V and J are TRBV7-2 and TRBJ2-7; D not certain. The V end was cut by 5 bases, the J end by 3 bases, with 8 bases between. This CDR3 is 12 amino acids long. Per germline, CDR1 SGHTA and CDR2 FQGNSA. For the CDR3, the DNA is TGTGCCAGCAGCCGGAGCCGCTACGAGCAGTACTTC. Translation gives CASSRSRYEQYF.

The J gene is TRBJ1-2, the V gene TRBV3-1 (or the pseudogene TRBV3-2); possible D gene TRBD1, 5 bases. The germline V gene encodes CDR1 LGHDT and CDR2 YNNKEL (reference sequence). The CDR3 spans 16 residues. V lost 4 bases to trimming and J lost 4 bases, with 19 bases between them. In DNA, the CDR3 is TGTGCCAGCAGCCTAAAGACTCCCATTCAGGGCTATGGCTACACCTTC. As protein: CASSLKTPIQGYGYTF.

The chain couples TRBV6-1 to TRBJ1-6, with 7 bases identical to TRBD1. V gave up 4 bases and J gave up 6 bases; unmatched junction bases: 15. Germline assignment: CDR1 MNHNS and CDR2 SASEGT. This CDR3 has 18 amino acids. DNA for the CDR3: TGTGCCAGCAGTGTGGGACAGACCCTGCTAGCTGGTAATTCACCCCTCCACTTT. Protein sequence: CASSVGQTLLAGNSPLHF.

The J gene is TRBJ1-2, the V gene TRBV19; 9 positions match TRBD1. The CDR3 sequence is 13 residues long. J lost 6 bases, V lost 4 bases, and 3 bases had no gene match. The germline CDR1 and CDR2 sequences are LNHDA and SQIVND (reference sequence). CDR3 DNA: TGTGCCAGTAGTAAGGGACAGGGAAATGGCTACACCTTC. This codes for CASSKGQGNGYTF.

The V call is TRBV5-1, the J call TRBJ2-5; 10 nucleotides align to TRBD2. The V gene's germline CDR1 is SGHRS and CDR2 YFSETQ. The CDR3 loop spans 16 amino acids. V lost 4 bases to trimming and J lost 1 base; unmatched junction nucleotides: 7. CDR3 in amino acids: CASSVNSGGFQETQYF. The CDR3 region has the DNA TGCGCCAGCAGCGTCAATAGCGGGGGGTTCCAAGAGACCCAGTACTTC.

V is TRBV5-1 and J is TRBJ1-1; 10 bases are shared with TRBD1. Germline V gene data show CDR1 as SGHRS and CDR2 as YFSETQ. The CDR3 extends over 14 amino acids. V gave up 7 bases and J gave up 2 bases; unmatched junction bases: 5. Written as DNA, the CDR3 is TGCGCCAGCGGGACAGGGGTTGCAAACACTGAAGCTTTCTTT. This encodes CASGTGVANTEAFF.

The rearrangement uses TRBV7-8 and TRBJ2-7, with TRBD2 as a possible D gene (6 bases). CDR1 is SGHVS and CDR2 is FQNEAQ in the germline V gene. The CDR3 is made up of 14 amino acids. V dropped 5 bases and J dropped 2 bases, with 13 bases sitting between them. CDR3 sequence: CASSRWEEAYEQYF. The DNA for the CDR3 is TGTGCCAGCAGCCGCTGGGAGGAGGCCTACGAGCAGTACTTC.

The DNA of the CDR3 is TGTGCCAGCAGCCCGTTAGCCGCAGGGAATTTCGGGAACACTGAAGCTTTCTTT. Residues: CASSPLAAGNFGNTEAFF. The chain has TRBV9 and TRBJ1-1; TRBD1 is a possible D gene (5 bases). CDR1 and CDR2 (germline): SGDLS, YYNGEE. The V gene lost 4 bases and the J gene lost 1 base, with 23 bases spanning the gap. The length of the CDR3 is 18 residues.

The sample holds a few counts of this clone. This sequence joins TRBV15 and TRBJ1-2, with 7 bases lining up with TRBD1. Trimming removed 0 bases from V and 2 bases from J; junction bases left unmatched: 12. In germline, CDR1 is LNHNV, CDR2 YYDKDF (reference sequence). This CDR3 has 18 residues. CDR3 nucleotides: TGTGCCACCAGCAGAGATCAAGTTGGGGCAGGGGGAAACTATGGCTACACCTTC. Amino acids: CATSRDQVGAGGNYGYTF.

V and J are TRBV6-1 and TRBJ1-5; D unresolved. Germline CDR1 reads MNHNS; CDR2 reads SASEGT. The CDR3 is 13 residues long. The V gene lost 3 bases and the J gene lost 6 bases, with 9 bases spanning the gap. The CDR3 nucleotides read TGTGCCAGCAGTGATGGGCAGGTTCAGCCCCAGCATTTT. Its translation: CASSDGQVQPQHF.

The rearrangement uses TRBV7-9 and TRBJ1-2; weak D call: TRBD1 (5 bases). Germline-derived CDR1 and CDR2 are SEHNR and FQNEAQ (reference sequence). V lost 3 bases, J lost 6 bases, and 14 bases lay in between. The CDR3 is made up of 14 amino acids. This CDR3 is CASSFLVGGDGYTF. As DNA, the CDR3 is TGTGCCAGCAGCTTCCTTGTGGGGGGAGATGGCTACACCTTC.

J is TRBJ1-4 and V is TRBV19; no clear D. Between the trimmed V and J ends, which lost 4 bases and 8 bases, there was a span of 11 bases. Per the germline V gene, CDR1 is LNHDA and CDR2 is SQIVND (reference sequence). This CDR3 is 13 amino acids long. CDR3 in DNA: TGTGCCAGTAGTACGACACCCCCAGAAAAACTGTTTTTT. This sequence encodes CASSTTPPEKLFF.

The V gene is TRBV9, the J gene TRBJ2-7; 7 nucleotides line up with TRBD1. Germline CDR1 reads SGDLS; CDR2 reads YYNGEE. The CDR3 has 15 amino acids. J lost 9 bases, V lost 3 bases, and 15 bases had no gene match. CDR3 loop: CASSANSGTEGRQYF. For the CDR3, the DNA is TGTGCCAGCAGCGCAAACTCCGGGACAGAGGGTCGGCAGTACTTC.

This chain uses TRBV30 with TRBJ1-3; D is ambiguous. This CDR3 region has 16 residues. The germline V and J ends were trimmed by 5 bases and 0 bases, with 17 bases remaining between them. CDR1 is GTSNPN, CDR2 SVGIG, per germline (reference sequence). In DNA form, the CDR3 reads TGTGCCTGGGACCGGTCGGGTACCTACTCTGGAAACACCATATATTTT. It encodes CAWDRSGTYSGNTIYF.

The rearrangement joins TRBV3-1 (or the pseudogene TRBV3-2) to TRBJ2-3, with a weak D call TRBD2 (6 bases). The V gene lost 4 bases and the J gene lost 0 bases, with 14 bases spanning the gap. Germline CDR1 reads LGHDT; CDR2 reads YNNKEL (reference sequence). This CDR3 is built from 16 residues. CDR3 bases: TGTGCCAGCAGCCGAAGGGGCGGGGTTAGCACAGATACGCAGTATTTT. Residues: CASSRRGGVSTDTQYF.

The V and J genes are TRBV2 and TRBJ1-2; possible D gene TRBD1, 6 bases. V lost 8 bases and J 4 bases, leaving 17 bases between the germline ends. The CDR3 runs to 14 residues. Germline V lookup: CDR1 SNHLY, CDR2 FYNNEI. The chain's CDR3 is CASSIQTGSYGYTF. CDR3 DNA sequence: TGTGCCAGCTCAATCCAAACAGGGAGCTATGGCTACACCTTC.